This T cell receptor (beta chain) came from a study of shared clonotypes between healthy human individuals. This CDR3 comprises 15 residues. Germline assignment: CDR1 MDHEN and CDR2 SYDVKM. V lost 3 bases to trimming and J lost 4 bases, with 15 bases between them. Profiling relied on immunoSEQ multiplex PCR, and the TCRdb table lists in-frame clones only, not all of them. The data hold some 320,000 clones, with around 87% observed a single time. Ten or more counts support this clone. The receptor's source is a man between 18 and 29 years old in good health. The sample was memory CD8+ T cells sorted from blood. Subset reported: CD45RO+ cells pooled with CCR7-negative TemRA cells. The rearrangement links TRBV28 to TRBJ1-1; D perhaps matches TRBD1 (5 bases). CDR3 region: CASSLYQGGGTEAFF. The CDR3 bases are TGTGCCAGCAGTTTGTATCAGGGAGGCGGCACTGAAGCTTTCTTT. Full variable domain (remainder filled in from reference TRBV28 and TRBJ1-1): DVKVTQSSRYLVKRTGEKVFLECVQDMDHENMFWYRQDPGLGLRLIYFSYDVKMKEKGDIPEGYSVSREKKERFSLILESASTNQTSMYLCASSLYQGGGTEAFFGQGTRLTVV.